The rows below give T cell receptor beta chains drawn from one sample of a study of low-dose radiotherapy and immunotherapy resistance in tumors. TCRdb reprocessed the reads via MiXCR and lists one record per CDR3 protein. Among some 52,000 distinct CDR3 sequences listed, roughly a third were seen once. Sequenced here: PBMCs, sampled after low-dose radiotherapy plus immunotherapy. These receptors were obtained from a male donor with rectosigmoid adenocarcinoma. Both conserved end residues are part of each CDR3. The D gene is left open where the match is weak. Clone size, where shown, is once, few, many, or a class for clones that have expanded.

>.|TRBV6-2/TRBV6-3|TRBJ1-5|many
CPPGQPQHF
TGTCCCCCGGGGCAGCCCCAGCATTTT
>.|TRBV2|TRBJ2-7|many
CASRDGRRPGEQYF
TGTGCCAGCAGGGATGGACGGCGGCCGGGGGAGCAGTACTTC
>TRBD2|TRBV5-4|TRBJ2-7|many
CASSLRLAGAGGEQYF
TGTGCCAGCAGCTTGCGGCTAGCGGGAGCCGGGGGCGAGCAGTACTTC
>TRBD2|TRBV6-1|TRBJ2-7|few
CASVAGDKYEQYF
TGTGCCTCCGTGGCGGGAGATAAGTACGAGCAGTACTTC
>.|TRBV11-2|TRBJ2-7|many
CASTGINYEQYF
TGTGCCAGCACTGGTATCAATTACGAGCAGTACTTC
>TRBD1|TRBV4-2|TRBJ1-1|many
CASSQDREGTEAFF
TGTGCCAGCAGCCAGGACAGGGAGGGCACTGAAGCTTTCTTT
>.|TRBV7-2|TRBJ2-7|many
CASSLGVEQYF
TGTGCCAGCAGCTTAGGGGTCGAGCAGTACTTC
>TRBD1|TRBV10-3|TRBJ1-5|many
CAISERDRVGGQPQHF
TGTGCCATCAGCGAAAGGGACAGGGTGGGGGGGCAGCCCCAGCATTTT
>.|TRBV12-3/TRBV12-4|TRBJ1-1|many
CASSSFDGNTEAFF
TGTGCCAGCAGTTCATTCGACGGAAACACTGAAGCTTTCTTT
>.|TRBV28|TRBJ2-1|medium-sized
CASTLGDGGEFF
TGTGCCAGCACCCTAGGGGACGGAGGGGAGTTCTTC
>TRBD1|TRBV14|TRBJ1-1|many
CASSRKPLGTGYNTEAFF
TGTGCCAGCAGCCGAAAGCCGCTCGGGACAGGGTACAACACTGAAGCTTTCTTT
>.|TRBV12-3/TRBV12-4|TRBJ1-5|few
CASSLVGGNQPQHF
TGTGCCAGCAGCCTAGTCGGGGGGAATCAGCCCCAGCATTTT
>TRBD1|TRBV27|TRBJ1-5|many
CASGWAGGQPQHF
TGTGCCAGCGGGTGGGCAGGGGGGCAGCCCCAGCATTTT
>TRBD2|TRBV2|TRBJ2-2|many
CASAGPLAGGNTGELFF
TGTGCCAGCGCCGGGCCTCTAGCGGGAGGGAACACCGGGGAGCTGTTTTTT
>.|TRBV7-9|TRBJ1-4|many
CASSPRPDRAANEKLFF
TGTGCCAGCAGCCCGAGACCCGACAGAGCGGCTAATGAAAAACTGTTTTTT
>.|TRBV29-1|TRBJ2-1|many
CRGERQNSNSSYNEQFF
TGCAGGGGGGAGAGACAGAACTCTAATAGCTCCTACAATGAGCAGTTCTTC
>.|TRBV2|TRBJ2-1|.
CASTEAPSRYNEQFF
TGTGCCAGCACCGAGGCCCCTAGCAGATACAATGAGCAGTTCTTC
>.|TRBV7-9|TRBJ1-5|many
CASSLGDIKYSNQPQHF
TGTGCCAGCAGCTTAGGGGACATAAAATATAGCAATCAGCCCCAGCATTTT
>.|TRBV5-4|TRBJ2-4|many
CASSLRASRDIQYF
TGTGCCAGCAGCTTGAGGGCTAGTAGAGACATTCAGTACTTC
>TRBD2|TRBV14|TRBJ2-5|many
CASSQVLGLAGGETQYF
TGTGCCAGCAGCCAAGTTCTTGGACTAGCGGGTGGAGAGACCCAGTACTTC
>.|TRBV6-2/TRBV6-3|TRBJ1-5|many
CASSYPTGNQPQHF
TGTGCCAGCAGTTATCCGACAGGCAATCAGCCCCAGCATTTT
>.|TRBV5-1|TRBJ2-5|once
CASSPRGRQETQYF
TGTGCCAGCAGCCCCCGGGGCCGTCAAGAGACCCAGTACTTC
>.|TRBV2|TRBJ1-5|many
CASRQQGAGLNQPQHF
TGTGCCAGCAGACAACAGGGCGCCGGACTCAATCAGCCCCAGCATTTT
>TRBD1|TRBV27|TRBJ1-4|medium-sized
CASSLRGGGGGEKLFF
TGTGCCAGCAGTTTACGAGGGGGCGGAGGGGGTGAAAAACTGTTTTTT
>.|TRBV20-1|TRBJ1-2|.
CSARAREDYGYTF
TGCAGTGCTAGAGCTAGGGAGGACTATGGCTACACCTTC
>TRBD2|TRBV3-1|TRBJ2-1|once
CASSQERLAGVNEQFF
TGTGCCAGCAGCCAAGAGCGCCTAGCGGGAGTCAATGAGCAGTTCTTC
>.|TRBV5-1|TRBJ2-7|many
CASSPGPAAGQYF
TGCGCCAGCAGCCCCGGGCCCGCCGCGGGGCAGTACTTC
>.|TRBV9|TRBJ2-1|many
CASSVGRGPYNEQFF
TGTGCCAGCAGCGTAGGGAGGGGACCCTACAATGAGCAGTTCTTC
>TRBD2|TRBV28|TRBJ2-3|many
CASSMGTSRHTQYF
TGTGCCAGCAGTATGGGGACTAGTCGCCATACGCAGTATTTT
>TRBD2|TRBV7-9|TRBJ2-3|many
CASSSEASSGEDTQYF
TGTGCCAGCAGTAGCGAGGCGTCTAGCGGAGAAGATACGCAGTATTTT
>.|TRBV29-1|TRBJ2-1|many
CSVERGSSYNEQFF
TGCAGCGTTGAACGGGGGAGCTCCTACAATGAGCAGTTCTTC
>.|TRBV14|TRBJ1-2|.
CASSQDRDYGYTF
TGTGCCAGCAGCCAAGATCGCGACTATGGCTACACCTTC
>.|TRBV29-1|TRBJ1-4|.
CSGLKDQGEKLFF
TGCAGCGGCCTGAAAGACCAGGGTGAAAAACTGTTTTTT
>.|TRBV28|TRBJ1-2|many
CASSTLNGYTF
TGTGCCAGCAGTACTCTAAATGGCTACACCTTC
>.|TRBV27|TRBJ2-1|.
CASTPSQSSYNEQFF
TGTGCCAGCACCCCATCTCAGAGCTCCTACAATGAGCAGTTCTTC
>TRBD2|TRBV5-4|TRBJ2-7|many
CASSRLAGGPGEQYF
TGTGCCAGCAGCCGACTAGCGGGGGGGCCGGGGGAGCAGTACTTC
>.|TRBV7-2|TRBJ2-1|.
CASSLGSERAEF
TGTGCCAGCAGCTTAGGATCCGAGCGGGCCGAGTTC
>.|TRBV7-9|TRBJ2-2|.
CASSTSTTASNTGELFF
TGTGCCAGCAGCACATCAACGACAGCTTCGAACACCGGGGAGCTGTTTTTT
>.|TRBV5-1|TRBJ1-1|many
CASSLGPMNTEAFF
TGCGCCAGCAGCTTGGGACCGATGAACACTGAAGCTTTCTTT
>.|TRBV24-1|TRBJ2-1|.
CATSVASGLLNEQFF
TGTGCCACCAGTGTTGCTTCTGGCCTCCTTAATGAGCAGTTCTTC
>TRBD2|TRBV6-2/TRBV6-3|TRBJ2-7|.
CASSYLLRGASCEQYF
TGTGCCAGCAGTTACCTCCTGCGGGGGGCCTCCTGCGAGCAGTACTTC
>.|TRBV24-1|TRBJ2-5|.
CATSELDTPKEETQYF
TGTGCCACCAGTGAGTTGGACACACCCAAGGAAGAGACCCAGTACTTC
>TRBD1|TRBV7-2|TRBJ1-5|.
CASSWQGAFQPQHF
TGTGCCAGCAGCTGGCAGGGGGCCTTTCAGCCCCAGCATTTT
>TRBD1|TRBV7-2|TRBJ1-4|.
CASSSRQGNEKLFF
TGTGCCAGCAGCTCCCGACAGGGGAATGAAAAACTGTTTTTT
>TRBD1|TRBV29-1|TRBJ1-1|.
CSVDRGMNTEAFF
TGCAGCGTGGACAGGGGAATGAACACTGAAGCTTTCTTT
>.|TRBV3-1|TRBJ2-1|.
CASSQDSAEQFF
TGTGCCAGCAGTCAAGATTCGGCAGAGCAGTTCTTC
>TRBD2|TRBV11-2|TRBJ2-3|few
CASSFGLAGGPGDTQYF
TGTGCCAGCAGCTTTGGCTTAGCGGGAGGGCCGGGAGATACGCAGTATTTT
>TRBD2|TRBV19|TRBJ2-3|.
CASSIMGLGGDTQYF
TGTGCCAGTAGTATCATGGGACTAGGAGGAGATACGCAGTATTTT
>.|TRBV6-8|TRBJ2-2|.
CASRPIQGVTGELFF
TGTGCCAGCAGACCTATACAGGGAGTCACCGGGGAGCTGTTTTTT
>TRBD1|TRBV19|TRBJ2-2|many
CASSIDTGTGGTGELFF
TGTGCCAGTAGTATAGATACCGGGACAGGGGGCACCGGGGAGCTGTTTTTT
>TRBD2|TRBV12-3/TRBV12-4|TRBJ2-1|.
CASKGLAYNEQFF
TGTGCCAGCAAAGGACTAGCCTACAATGAGCAGTTCTTC
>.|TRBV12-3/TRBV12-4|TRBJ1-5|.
CASSLASWPRDQPQHF
TGTGCCAGCAGTTTAGCGTCTTGGCCCAGGGATCAGCCCCAGCATTTT
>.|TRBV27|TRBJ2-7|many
CASSFFGGSEQYF
TGTGCCAGCAGTTTTTTTGGGGGTTCCGAGCAGTACTTC
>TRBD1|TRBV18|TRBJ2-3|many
CASSPPNGQGAVSTDTQYF
TGTGCCAGCTCACCACCGAACGGACAGGGGGCGGTTAGCACAGATACGCAGTATTTT
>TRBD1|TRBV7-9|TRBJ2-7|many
CASSLGRPLDRGAHEQYF
TGTGCCAGCAGCTTAGGCCGACCGTTGGACAGGGGGGCGCACGAGCAGTACTTC
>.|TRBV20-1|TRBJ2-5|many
CSARDNGVPQETQYF
TGCAGTGCTAGAGATAATGGGGTCCCCCAAGAGACCCAGTACTTC
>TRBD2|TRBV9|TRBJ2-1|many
CASSVAFTSGIRFF
TGTGCCAGCAGCGTAGCCTTCACTAGCGGGATTCGGTTCTTC
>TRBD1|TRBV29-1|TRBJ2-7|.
CSAWDRSYEQYF
TGCAGCGCATGGGACAGGTCCTACGAGCAGTACTTC
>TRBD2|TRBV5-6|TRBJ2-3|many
CASSPAGGSTDTQYF
TGTGCCAGCAGCCCCGCGGGGGGTAGCACAGATACGCAGTATTTT
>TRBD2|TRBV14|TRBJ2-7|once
CASSHWTSGYEQYF
TGTGCCAGCAGCCATTGGACTAGCGGCTACGAGCAGTACTTC